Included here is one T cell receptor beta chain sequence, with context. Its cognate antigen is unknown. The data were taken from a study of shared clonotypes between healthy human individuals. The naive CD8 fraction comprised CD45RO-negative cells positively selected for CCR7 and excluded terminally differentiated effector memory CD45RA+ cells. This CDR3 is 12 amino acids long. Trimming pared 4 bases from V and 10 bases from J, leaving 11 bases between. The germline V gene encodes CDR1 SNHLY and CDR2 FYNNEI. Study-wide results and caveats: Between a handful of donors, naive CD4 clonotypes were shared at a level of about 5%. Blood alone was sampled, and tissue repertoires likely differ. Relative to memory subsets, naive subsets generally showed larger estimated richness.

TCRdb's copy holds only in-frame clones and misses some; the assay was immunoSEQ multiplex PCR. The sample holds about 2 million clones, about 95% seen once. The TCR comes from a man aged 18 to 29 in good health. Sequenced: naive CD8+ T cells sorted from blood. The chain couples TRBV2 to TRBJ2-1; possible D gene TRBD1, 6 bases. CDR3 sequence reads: CASSVTGGEQFF. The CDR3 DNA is TGTGCCAGCAGTGTGACAGGTGGCGAGCAGTTCTTC.